Many counts were recorded for the clone carrying this T cell receptor (beta chain). The sample belongs to a study of neurological immune-mediated disorders. 5'RACE with 10-nucleotide random UMIs generated the cDNA. Each CDR3 protein is one row after TCRdb ran MiXCR on the 5' RACE reads. Seen here are roughly 40,000 distinct CDR3 sequences, 2.5% observed once, and the top ten hold nearly 2.5%. The CDR3 extends over 12 amino acids. The ends were cut back, 5 bases at V and 10 bases at J, with 12 bases in the middle. Germline values: CDR1 SGHAT, CDR2 FQNNGV. This sequence was found in a man aged 45-60 years with multiple sclerosis. The chain employs TRBV11-2 and TRBJ2-1; the D gene is possibly TRBD2 (5 bases). The sample consisted of PBMCs. The CDR3 loop is CASSPVGEEQFF. The CDR3 bases are TGTGCCAGCAGCCCAGTCGGGGAAGAGCAGTTCTTC.